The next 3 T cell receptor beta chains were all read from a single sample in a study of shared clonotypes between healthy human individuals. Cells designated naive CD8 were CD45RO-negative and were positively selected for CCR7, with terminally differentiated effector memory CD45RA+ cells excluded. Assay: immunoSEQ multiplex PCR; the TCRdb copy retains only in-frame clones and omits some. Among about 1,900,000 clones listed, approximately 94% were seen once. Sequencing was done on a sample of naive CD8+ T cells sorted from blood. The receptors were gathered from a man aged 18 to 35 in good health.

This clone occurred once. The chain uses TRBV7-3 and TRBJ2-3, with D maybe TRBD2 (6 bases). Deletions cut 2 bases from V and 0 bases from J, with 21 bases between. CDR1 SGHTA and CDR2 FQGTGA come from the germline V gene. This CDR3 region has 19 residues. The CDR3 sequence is CASSLLRAGQTRSTDTQYF. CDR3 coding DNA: TGTGCCAGCAGCTTACTCAGGGCGGGGCAAACCCGTAGCACAGATACGCAGTATTTT. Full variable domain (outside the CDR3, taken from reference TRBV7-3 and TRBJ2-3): GAGVSQTPSNKVTEKGKYVELRCDPISGHTALYWYRQSLGQGPEFLIYFQGTGAADDSGLPNDRFFAVRPEGSVSTLKIQRTERGDSAVYLCASSLLRAGQTRSTDTQYFGPGTRLTVL.

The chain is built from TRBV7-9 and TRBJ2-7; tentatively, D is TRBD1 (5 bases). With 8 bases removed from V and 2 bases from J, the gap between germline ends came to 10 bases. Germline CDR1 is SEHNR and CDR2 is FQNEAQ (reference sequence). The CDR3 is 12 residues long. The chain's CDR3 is CASGWGPYEQYF. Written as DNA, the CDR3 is TGTGCCAGCGGATGGGGCCCCTACGAGCAGTACTTC. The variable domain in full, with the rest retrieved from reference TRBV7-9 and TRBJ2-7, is DTGVSQNPRHKITKRGQNVTFRCDPISEHNRLYWYRQTLGQGPEFLTYFQNEAQLEKSRLLSDRFSAERPKGSFSTLEIQRTEQGDSAMYLCASGWGPYEQYFGPGTRLTVT.

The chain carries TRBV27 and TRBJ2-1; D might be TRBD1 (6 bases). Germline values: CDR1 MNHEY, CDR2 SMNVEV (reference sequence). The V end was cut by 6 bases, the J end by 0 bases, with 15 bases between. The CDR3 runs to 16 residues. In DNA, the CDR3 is TGTGCCAGCAGCCCTCTCTCAGGGGACTCCTACAATGAGCAGTTCTTC. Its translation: CASSPLSGDSYNEQFF.